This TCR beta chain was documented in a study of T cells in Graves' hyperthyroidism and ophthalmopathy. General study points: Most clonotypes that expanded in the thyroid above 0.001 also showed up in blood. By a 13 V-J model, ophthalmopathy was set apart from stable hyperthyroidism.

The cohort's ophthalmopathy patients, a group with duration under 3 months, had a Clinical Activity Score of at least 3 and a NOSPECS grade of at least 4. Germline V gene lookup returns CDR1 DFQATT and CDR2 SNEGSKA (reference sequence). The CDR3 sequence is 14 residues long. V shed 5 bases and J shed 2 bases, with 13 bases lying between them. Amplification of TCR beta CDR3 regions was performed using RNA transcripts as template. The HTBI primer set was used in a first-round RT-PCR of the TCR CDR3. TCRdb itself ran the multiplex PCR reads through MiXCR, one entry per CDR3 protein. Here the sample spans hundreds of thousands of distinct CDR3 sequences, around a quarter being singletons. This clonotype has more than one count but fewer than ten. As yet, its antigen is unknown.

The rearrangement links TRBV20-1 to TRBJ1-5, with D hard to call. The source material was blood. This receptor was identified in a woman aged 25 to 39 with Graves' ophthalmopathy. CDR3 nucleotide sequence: TGCAGTGCTCCCGTAGGGATGGGCAATCAGCCCCAGCATTTT. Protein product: CSAPVGMGNQPQHF.